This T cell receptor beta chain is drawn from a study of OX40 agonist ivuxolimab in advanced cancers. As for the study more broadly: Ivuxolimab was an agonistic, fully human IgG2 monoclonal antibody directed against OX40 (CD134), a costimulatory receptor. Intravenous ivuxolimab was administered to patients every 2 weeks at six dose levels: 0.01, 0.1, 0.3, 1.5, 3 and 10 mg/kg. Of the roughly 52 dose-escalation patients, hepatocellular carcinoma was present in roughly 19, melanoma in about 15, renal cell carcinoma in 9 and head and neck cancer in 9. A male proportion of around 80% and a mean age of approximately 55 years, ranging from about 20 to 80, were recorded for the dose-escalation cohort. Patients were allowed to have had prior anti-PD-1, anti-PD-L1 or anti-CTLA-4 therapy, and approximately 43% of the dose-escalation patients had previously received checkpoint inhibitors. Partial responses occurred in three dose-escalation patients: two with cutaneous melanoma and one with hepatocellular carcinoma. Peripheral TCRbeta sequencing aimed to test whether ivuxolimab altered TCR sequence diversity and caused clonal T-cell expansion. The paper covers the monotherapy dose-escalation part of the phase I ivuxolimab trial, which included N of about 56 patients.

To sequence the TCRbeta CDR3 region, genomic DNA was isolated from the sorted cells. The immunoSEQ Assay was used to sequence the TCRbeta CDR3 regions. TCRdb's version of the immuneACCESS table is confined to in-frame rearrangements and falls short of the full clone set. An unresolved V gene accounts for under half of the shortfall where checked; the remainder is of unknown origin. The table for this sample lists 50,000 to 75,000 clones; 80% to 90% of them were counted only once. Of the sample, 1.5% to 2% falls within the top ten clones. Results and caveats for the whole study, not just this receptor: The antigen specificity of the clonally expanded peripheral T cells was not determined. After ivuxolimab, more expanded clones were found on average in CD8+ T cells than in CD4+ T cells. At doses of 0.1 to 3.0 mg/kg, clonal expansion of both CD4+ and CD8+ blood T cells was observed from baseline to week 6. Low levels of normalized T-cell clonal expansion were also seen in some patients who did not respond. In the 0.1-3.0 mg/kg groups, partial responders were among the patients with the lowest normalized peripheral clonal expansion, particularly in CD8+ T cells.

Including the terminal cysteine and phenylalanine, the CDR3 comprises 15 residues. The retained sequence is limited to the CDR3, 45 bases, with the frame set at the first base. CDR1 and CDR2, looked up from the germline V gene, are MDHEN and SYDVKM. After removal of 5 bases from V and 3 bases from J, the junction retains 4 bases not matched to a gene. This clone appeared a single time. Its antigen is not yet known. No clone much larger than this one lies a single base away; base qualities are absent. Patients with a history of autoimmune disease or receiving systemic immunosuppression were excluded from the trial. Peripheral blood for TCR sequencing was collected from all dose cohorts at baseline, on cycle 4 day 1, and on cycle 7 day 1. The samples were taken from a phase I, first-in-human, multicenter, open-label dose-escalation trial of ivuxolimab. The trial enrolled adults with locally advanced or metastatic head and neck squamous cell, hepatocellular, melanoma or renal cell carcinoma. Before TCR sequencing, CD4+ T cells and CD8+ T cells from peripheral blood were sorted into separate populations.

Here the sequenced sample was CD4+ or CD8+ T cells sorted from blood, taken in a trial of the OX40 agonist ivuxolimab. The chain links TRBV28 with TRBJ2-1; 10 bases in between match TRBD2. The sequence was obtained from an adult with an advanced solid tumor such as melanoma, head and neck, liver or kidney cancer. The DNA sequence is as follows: TGTGCCAGCAGTCTAGCGGGAGTCTTCTACAATGAGCAGTTCTTC. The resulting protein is CASSLAGVFYNEQFF. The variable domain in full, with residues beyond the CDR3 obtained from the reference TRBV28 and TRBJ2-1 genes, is DVKVTQSSRYLVKRTGEKVFLECVQDMDHENMFWYRQDPGLGLRLIYFSYDVKMKEKGDIPEGYSVSREKKERFSLILESASTNQTSMYLCASSLAGVFYNEQFFGPGTRLTVL.